A single T cell receptor (beta chain) is shown here with its context. This sample was taken from a study of technical replicates of blood from several donors. Sequencing used immunoSEQ multiplex PCR; TCRdb keeps in-frame clones, though not all of them. The profile shows around 60,000 clones, approximately 92% of them singletons. Looked up from germline, CDR1 is SGHTA and CDR2 is FQGNSA. V lost 5 bases, J lost 3 bases, and 11 bases lay in between. The CDR3 sequence is 14 residues long. The chain has TRBV7-2 and TRBJ2-1; the D is unclear. The sequence derives from a human donor in good health. Some clones in this sample may be carry-over from other donors' samples. The sample comprised PBMCs. In DNA, the CDR3 is TGTGCCAGCAGCCTCCCTTCCGTCTACAATGAGCAGTTCTTC. It specifies CASSLPSVYNEQFF.